The 22 T cell receptor beta chains below were found in one sample sequenced in a study of blood T cells in healthy people across ages. A J-beta primer mix and a sample-barcoded 5' primer were used in a second PCR of about 7 to 12 cycles. A single record per CDR3 protein comes from TCRdb applying MiXCR to the 5' RACE reads. The sample carries roughly 1,500,000 distinct CDR3 sequences, around 42% recorded once. Sequencing used blood. These receptors were collected from a woman between 18 and 29 years old in good health.

Only a few counts were recorded for this clonotype. The chain links TRBV5-6 to TRBJ2-7, with D possibly being TRBD1 (5 bases). This CDR3 spans 15 amino acids. CDR1 and CDR2 from the germline V gene are SGHDT and YYEEEE. V was cut by 4 bases and J by 4 bases, with 18 bases left in between. The CDR3 region is CASSDLRTTKYEQYF. For the CDR3, the DNA is TGTGCCAGCAGCGATCTTCGGACAACTAAATACGAGCAGTACTTC.

The chain has TRBV7-9 and TRBJ2-5; D is unresolved. The CDR3 runs to 17 residues. The V end lost 5 bases, the J end lost 2 bases, and 21 bases lay between the germline ends. Germline CDR1 and CDR2: SEHNR and FQNEAQ (reference sequence). This CDR3 is CASSRRAGVIRQETQYF. The CDR3 DNA follows: TGTGCCAGCAGCCGCCGGGCTGGGGTCATAAGGCAAGAGACCCAGTACTTC.

The chain carries TRBV7-3 and TRBJ1-2, with 9 bases matching TRBD1. Trimming took 3 bases from V and 7 from J; bases not matched to a gene: 12. The germline V gene encodes CDR1 SGHTA and CDR2 FQGTGA. The CDR3 contains 16 residues. For the CDR3, the DNA is TGTGCCAGCAGCTTGAACTCGGACAGGGGTGTGGGTGGCTACACCTTC. Amino acids: CASSLNSDRGVGGYTF.

The chain's CDR3 is CSARDPLGQPQHF. The CDR3 DNA reads as TGCAGTGCGCGGGACCCGCTCGGTCAGCCCCAGCATTTT. The chain carries TRBV20-1 and TRBJ1-5; D may be TRBD1 (5 bases). V dropped 6 bases and J dropped 6 bases, with 15 bases sitting between them. CDR1 and CDR2 from the germline V gene are DFQATT and SNEGSKA (reference sequence). The CDR3 is made up of 13 amino acids.

The chain recombines TRBV4-2 with TRBJ1-5; TRBD1 might be the D (6 bases). The CDR3 spans 16 residues. The germline V gene has CDR1 LGHNA and CDR2 YNFKEQ. V lost 1 base and J lost 1, with 11 bases in between. This CDR3 reads CASSQVNRASNQPQHF. The CDR3 DNA follows: TGTGCCAGCAGCCAAGTAAACAGGGCGAGCAATCAGCCCCAGCATTTT.

This chain links TRBV27 with TRBJ2-6, with D unclear. Between the trimmed V and J ends, which lost 5 bases and 4 bases, there was a span of 3 bases. Germline V gives CDR1 MNHEY, CDR2 SMNVEV (reference sequence). There are 12 residues in the CDR3. DNA for the CDR3: TGTGCCAGCAGTAAAGGGGCCAACGTCCTGACTTTC. This codes for CASSKGANVLTF.

Points on this clonotype: One end of the junction is discordant with germline, which a read error may explain. The chain employs TRBV15 and TRBJ2-1; D may be TRBD2 (6 bases). The length of the CDR3 is 16 residues. Germline CDR1 LNHNV, CDR2 YYDKDF (reference sequence). CDR3: CATSRDQSPSANGQFF. The CDR3 DNA follows: TGTGCCACCAGCAGAGATCAATCCCCTAGCGCTAATGGGCAGTTCTTC.

The chain has TRBV6-5 and TRBJ1-2, with 8 nucleotides matching TRBD1. Germline CDR1 is MNHEY and CDR2 is SVGAGI. J gave up 7 bases and V 6 bases, and 10 bases lay outside the gene matches. The CDR3 contains 14 residues. The CDR3 nucleotides read TGTGCCAGCAGCCCCGGACAGGGCAGGAGTGGCTACACCTTC. Amino acid sequence: CASSPGQGRSGYTF.

The chain combines TRBV28 with TRBJ1-5, with 7 bases fitting TRBD1. Trimming took 7 bases from V and 5 from J; bases not matched to a gene: 8. The germline V gene has CDR1 MDHEN and CDR2 SYDVKM. The CDR3 spans 14 residues. The CDR3 DNA follows: TGTGCCAGCACCCTATACAGGGGAGATCAGCCCCAGCATTTT. Translated: CASTLYRGDQPQHF.

This clonotype was seen a handful of times. The CDR3: CASSYKEPGRDEQFF. The CDR3 coding sequence is TGTGCCAGCAGTTACAAGGAGCCAGGTCGAGATGAGCAGTTCTTC. V and J are TRBV6-6 and TRBJ2-1; D is unresolved. Germline CDR1 and CDR2: MNHNY and SVGAGI (reference sequence). This CDR3 has 15 residues. Trimming stripped 2 bases from V and 8 bases from J, with 16 bases between.

In this sample, this clonotype turned up a few times. The chain employs TRBV4-2 and TRBJ2-1; tentative D call: TRBD2 (6 bases). The last part of the DNA fits TRBJ2-7 better; the J call may be wrong. The CDR3 runs to 15 residues. The V gene's germline CDR1 is LGHNA and CDR2 YNFKEQ. The CDR3 bases are TGTGCCAGCAGCCAGGGAGCGGGTAACTACAATGAGCAGTACTTC. This translates into CASSQGAGNYNEQYF.

This clonotype was detected only a few times. V and J are TRBV27 and TRBJ2-7, with D tentatively TRBD1 (5 bases). TRBJ2-5 matches the DNA end more closely, so the J call is doubtful. The CDR3 has 13 residues. Per germline, CDR1 MNHEY and CDR2 SMNVEV (reference sequence). This chain's CDR3 is CASSVTVEETQYF. The CDR3 DNA sequence: TGTGCCAGCAGTGTGACAGTTGAGGAGACCCAGTACTTC.

This clonotype was counted between two and nine times. The rearrangement joins TRBV7-2 to TRBJ2-5; TRBD2 is a possible D gene (7 bases). The CDR3 is made up of 16 amino acids. CDR1 SGHTA and CDR2 FQGNSA come from the germline V gene. Trimming shortened V by 1 base and J by 5 bases, and 17 bases separated the two germline ends. The CDR3 loop reads CASSLGGGGSLETQYF. For the CDR3, the DNA is TGTGCCAGCAGCTTAGGGGGGGGCGGGAGTTTGGAGACCCAGTACTTC.

The chain joins TRBV19 to TRBJ2-3, with a possible D match to TRBD2 (6 bases). Per germline, CDR1 LNHDA and CDR2 SQIVND (reference sequence). This CDR3 has 18 residues. Trimming stripped 0 bases from V and 1 base from J, with 17 bases between. CDR3 amino acids: CASSIDAARREGTDTQYF. The DNA of the CDR3 is TGTGCCAGTAGTATAGACGCGGCGCGGAGGGAAGGCACAGATACGCAGTATTTT.

The chain employs TRBV6-1 and TRBJ2-5, with D uncertain. The CDR3 runs to 16 residues. Per the germline V gene, CDR1 is MNHNS and CDR2 is SASEGT. Trimming took off 0 bases at V and 5 bases at J, with 16 bases between the two ends. The CDR3: CASSEALGPGGETQYF. DNA of the CDR3: TGTGCCAGCAGTGAAGCGCTTGGACCGGGTGGGGAGACCCAGTACTTC.

The rearrangement links TRBV7-3 to TRBJ2-5; D gene unclear. This CDR3 comprises 15 residues. Germline V gene sequence: CDR1 SGHTA, CDR2 FQGTGA. V gave up 4 bases and J gave up 11 bases, with 23 bases separating them. CDR3 DNA sequence: TGTGCCAGCAGCTCAAGAAAGACCCTTAGGGATGAGCAGTACTTC. Protein: CASSSRKTLRDEQYF.

The chain employs TRBV12-3 or TRBV12-4 and TRBJ2-5, with D tentatively TRBD1 (5 bases). Near its end, the DNA agrees better with TRBJ2-7, so the J call may be wrong. The CDR3 spans 13 residues. The CDR3 region has the DNA TGTGCCAGCAGTGCCAGGGAACTCTACGAGCAGTACTTC. It yields the protein CASSARELYEQYF.

The chain is built from TRBV24-1 and TRBJ2-7; possible D gene TRBD2, 6 bases. Deletions cut 4 bases from V and 2 bases from J, with 14 bases between. The CDR3 has 15 residues. Germline values: CDR1 KGHDR, CDR2 SFDVKD. The CDR3 loop reads CATSDPAGSAYEQYF. The CDR3 nucleotides read TGTGCCACCAGTGACCCCGCGGGATCGGCCTACGAGCAGTACTTC.

V gene TRBV20-1 combines with J gene TRBJ2-1, with 7 bases that match TRBD2. Germline V gene data show CDR1 as DFQATT and CDR2 as SNEGSKA (reference sequence). The CDR3 spans 16 residues. V lost 0 bases to trimming and J lost 13 bases; unmatched junction nucleotides: 18. The CDR3 is CSARDFRDYTQETQFF. The CDR3 DNA reads as TGCAGTGCTAGAGACTTTAGGGACTACACCCAAGAGACCCAGTTCTTC.

The rearrangement links TRBV7-9 to TRBJ1-1; D call uncertain. Trimming took off 5 bases at V and 4 bases at J, with 20 bases between the two ends. From germline, CDR1 is SEHNR and CDR2 FQNEAQ (reference sequence). This CDR3 comprises 16 residues. The CDR3: CASSPRSWGETTEAFF. CDR3 coding DNA: TGTGCCAGCAGCCCACGATCGTGGGGTGAGACCACTGAAGCTTTCTTT. Combining the CDR3 with reference TRBV7-9 and TRBJ1-1 gives the whole variable domain DTGVSQNPRHKITKRGQNVTFRCDPISEHNRLYWYRQTLGQGPEFLTYFQNEAQLEKSRLLSDRFSAERPKGSFSTLEIQRTEQGDSAMYLCASSPRSWGETTEAFFGQGTRLTVV.

The chain is built from TRBV5-1 and TRBJ1-2, with 7 bases fitting TRBD1. The V and J ends lost 4 bases and 3 bases, in that order; junction bases with no gene match: 6. Germline loops: CDR1 SGHRS, CDR2 YFSETQ. This CDR3 has 14 amino acids. CDR3 nucleotide sequence: TGCGCCAGCAGCACCGACAGGGCCCACTATGGCTACACCTTC. Amino acids: CASSTDRAHYGYTF.

This clonotype was detected many times. For the CDR3, the DNA is TGTGCCAGCAGCTTCTCCAGGGGTGAGACCCAGTACTTC. As protein: CASSFSRGETQYF. The rearrangement links TRBV7-2 to TRBJ2-5, with D possibly being TRBD1 (6 bases). Germline V lookup: CDR1 SGHTA, CDR2 FQGNSA. The CDR3 has 13 residues. Trimming pared 3 bases from V and 5 bases from J, leaving 10 bases between.